These T cell receptor beta chains were read from a single sample in a study of cytomegalovirus exposure and HLA in healthy donors. TCRdb's table, derived via immunoSEQ multiplex PCR, lists solely in-frame clones and lacks some. Altogether some 90,000 clones are present, 60% to 80% being singletons, with the ten largest covering approximately 2%. The sequenced sample consisted of PBMCs. The receptor source for this set is a boy aged 5-17 years in good health and CMV-seronegative. Both conserved end residues are trimmed from each CDR3. Fields, in order: CDR3 length, J gene, V gene, CDR3 protein.

>12|TRBJ1-1|TRBV7-9
ASSPWEDRKEAF
>15|TRBJ1-3|TRBV5-1
ASSLDPPRDSGNTIY
>13|TRBJ2-7|TRBV5-1
ASSDRDRSTYEQY
>12|TRBJ2-4|TRBV5-4
ASSTGQGADIQY
>11|TRBJ1-2|TRBV30
AWSEDINYGYT
>11|TRBJ1-6|TRBV29-1
SVVDSYNSPLH
>8|TRBJ2-7|TRBV28
ASSNYEQY
>10|TRBJ1-2|TRBV4-3
ASSQDRARYT
>12|TRBJ2-2|TRBV7-3
ASRLAGNTGELF
>11|TRBJ2-5|TRBV30
AYLGESQETQY
>11|TRBJ2-1|TRBV25-1
ASTGVEYNEQF
>11|TRBJ2-1|TRBV6-5
ASSGRGNNEQF
>13|TRBJ2-7|TRBV28
ASSFQGTARYEQY
>11|TRBJ2-1|TRBV27
ASTPNQGNEQF
>12|TRBJ2-7|TRBV6-5
ASSYGQGGYEQY
>14|TRBJ1-6|TRBV9
ASSPRGRGLGSPLH
>13|TRBJ2-6|TRBV6-1
ASSREGTGANVLT
>12|TRBJ1-6|TRBV25-1
ASNYRSYNSPLH
>11|TRBJ2-5|TRBV6-5
ASSRLAEETQY
>12|TRBJ2-7|TRBV28
ASSFGRLADEQY
>13|TRBJ2-1|TRBV30
AWSVGPGKYNEQF
>11|TRBJ2-5|TRBV30
ASVGGVKETQY
>10|TRBJ2-7|TRBV7-9
ASSSDNYEQY
>14|TRBJ1-4|TRBV5-8
ASSPYRGATNEKLF
>11|TRBJ1-2|TRBV7-2
ASSWDRNYGYT
>10|.|TRBV29-1
SARDMAYEQY
>13|TRBJ1-4|TRBV30
AWSGTGSTWGKLF
>11|TRBJ1-2|TRBV7-3
ASSPGGAVGYT
>10|TRBJ2-7|TRBV7-2
ASSLAIYEQY
>14|TRBJ1-6|TRBV6-5
ASSYFGRDYNSPLH
>10|TRBJ1-2|TRBV14
ASSQARQGYT
>12|TRBJ2-4|TRBV11-2
ASSTGVFDNIQY
>12|TRBJ1-1|TRBV18
ASSPEAMNTEAF
>14|TRBJ2-7|TRBV28
ASSKMRGAYSYEQY
>11|TRBJ2-5|TRBV23-1
ASPPQGRETQY